A selection of T cell receptor beta chains follows, all from one sample in a study of T cells in Graves' hyperthyroidism and ophthalmopathy. TCRdb reprocessed the multiplex PCR reads via MiXCR and lists one record per CDR3 protein. Seen here are about 500,000 distinct CDR3 sequences, about 16% observed once, and the top ten hold approximately 32%. The sample taken for sequencing was blood. Receptors were obtained from a woman aged 25-40 years with Graves' ophthalmopathy. The CDR3 runs from the conserved cysteine through the conserved F or W. Fields, in order: J gene, V gene, D gene, clone size, CDR3 protein, CDR3 DNA. The D gene is left open where the match is weak. Size values are once, few and many counts, or a class for expanded clones, and some rows have none.

J: TRBJ2-5; V: TRBV10-3; D: NA; size: NA; CDR3: CAISALGPGDQETQYF; DNA: TGTGCCATCAGCGCATTGGGCCCAGGGGACCAAGAGACCCAGTACTTC
J: TRBJ2-3; V: TRBV11-2; D: NA; size: many; CDR3: CASSFGGMDTQYF; DNA: TGTGCCAGCAGCTTCGGAGGGATGGATACGCAGTATTTT
J: TRBJ2-1; V: TRBV6-1; D: TRBD2; size: NA; CDR3: CASILAGGGEQFF; DNA: TGCGCCAGCATTCTAGCGGGGGGGGGTGAGCAGTTCTTC
J: TRBJ2-7; V: TRBV28; D: NA; size: few; CDR3: CASRPGRRISYEQYF; DNA: TGTGCCAGCAGGCCGGGACGAAGGATCTCATACGAGCAGTACTTC
J: TRBJ2-5; V: TRBV20-1; D: TRBD2; size: many; CDR3: CSARSGLAGEGLETQYF; DNA: TGCAGTGCCAGATCGGGACTAGCGGGAGAGGGTTTGGAGACCCAGTACTTC
J: TRBJ2-7; V: TRBV20-1; D: NA; size: NA; CDR3: CSATVNEQYF; DNA: TGCAGTGCTACGGTCAACGAGCAGTACTTC
J: TRBJ2-5; V: TRBV11-3; D: NA; size: many; CDR3: CASSLEGGQETQYF; DNA: TGTGCCAGCAGCTTAGAGGGGGGTCAAGAGACCCAGTACTTC
J: TRBJ2-2; V: TRBV5-1; D: TRBD1; size: few; CDR3: CASTGRDRNTGELFF; DNA: TGCGCCAGCACCGGAAGGGACAGAAACACCGGGGAGCTGTTTTTT
J: TRBJ1-4; V: TRBV9; D: TRBD1; size: few; CDR3: CASSEPGQGDEKLFF; DNA: TGTGCCAGCAGCGAACCGGGACAGGGGGATGAAAAACTGTTTTTT
J: TRBJ2-4; V: TRBV4-1; D: TRBD2; size: few; CDR3: CASSLKHTGGGATNIQYF; DNA: TGCGCCAGCAGCCTCAAACACACCGGGGGAGGGGCTACTAACATTCAGTACTTC
J: TRBJ1-2; V: TRBV29-1; D: NA; size: NA; CDR3: CSVVSPTNYGYTF; DNA: TGCAGCGTTGTGTCTCCCACTAACTATGGCTACACCTTC
J: TRBJ2-7; V: TRBV2; D: TRBD1; size: few; CDR3: CASSYVTGISHEQYF; DNA: TGTGCCAGCAGTTATGTGACAGGGATTTCCCACGAGCAGTACTTC
J: TRBJ1-3; V: TRBV6-9; D: NA; size: few; CDR3: CASSSDVLTGNTIYF; DNA: TGTGCCAGCAGTTCCGACGTACTCACTGGAAACACCATATATTTT
J: TRBJ2-7; V: TRBV5-1; D: TRBD2; size: many; CDR3: CASSLPLAAGYEQYF; DNA: TGCGCCAGCAGCTTACCCCTAGCGGCCGGCTACGAGCAGTACTTC
J: TRBJ2-5; V: TRBV20-1; D: NA; size: NA; CDR3: CSARLGETQYF; DNA: TGCAGTGCCAGACTAGGGGAGACCCAGTACTTC
J: TRBJ2-4; V: TRBV7-2; D: TRBD2; size: NA; CDR3: CASSLAGGPPRNIQYF; DNA: TGTGCCAGCAGCTTAGCGGGAGGGCCCCCCAGAAACATTCAGTACTTC
J: TRBJ1-1; V: TRBV18; D: NA; size: few; CDR3: CASSPPNGGAEGQAFF; DNA: TGTGCCAGCTCACCACCTAATGGGGGGGCGGAAGGTCAAGCTTTCTTT
J: TRBJ2-7; V: TRBV30; D: NA; size: many; CDR3: CAWSVQGITEQYF; DNA: TGTGCCTGGAGTGTACAGGGTATTACCGAGCAGTACTTC
J: TRBJ2-7; V: TRBV12-3/TRBV12-4; D: NA; size: many; CDR3: CASSIPGHRSYEQYF; DNA: TGTGCCAGCAGCATACCGGGACACCGCTCCTACGAGCAGTACTTC
J: TRBJ1-4; V: TRBV28; D: NA; size: many; CDR3: CASSAQTGPNEKLFF; DNA: TGTGCCAGCAGTGCCCAGACAGGCCCTAATGAAAAACTGTTTTTT
J: TRBJ1-1; V: TRBV18; D: TRBD1; size: many; CDR3: CASSPPIRGRTEAFF; DNA: TGTGCCAGCTCACCACCGATCAGGGGGCGAACTGAAGCTTTCTTT
J: TRBJ2-7; V: TRBV30; D: NA; size: many; CDR3: CAWTTGNYEQYF; DNA: TGTGCCTGGACAACAGGGAACTACGAGCAGTACTTC
J: TRBJ2-1; V: TRBV27; D: NA; size: few; CDR3: CASTQKGYNEQFF; DNA: TGTGCCAGCACCCAAAAGGGGTACAATGAGCAGTTCTTC
J: TRBJ2-1; V: TRBV20-1; D: TRBD2; size: many; CDR3: CSARYTAGGPYNEQFF; DNA: TGCAGTGCTCGCTATACAGCGGGAGGGCCTTACAATGAGCAGTTCTTC
J: TRBJ2-2; V: TRBV5-6; D: NA; size: few; CDR3: CASSLLLTGELFF; DNA: TGTGCCAGCAGCTTGTTGTTGACCGGGGAGCTGTTTTTT
J: TRBJ2-2; V: TRBV27; D: NA; size: few; CDR3: CASSLMAGSNTGELFF; DNA: TGTGCCAGCAGTTTAATGGCGGGTTCGAACACCGGGGAGCTGTTTTTT
J: TRBJ2-7; V: TRBV28; D: NA; size: NA; CDR3: CASSFLPPFEKPYYEQYF; DNA: TGTGCCAGCAGTTTTCTACCCCCTTTTGAGAAACCTTACTACGAGCAGTACTTC
J: TRBJ2-4; V: TRBV6-2/TRBV6-3; D: NA; size: NA; CDR3: CASFDPGENIQYF; DNA: TGTGCCAGCTTCGACCCTGGAGAAAACATTCAGTACTTC
J: TRBJ2-1; V: TRBV20-1; D: NA; size: many; CDR3: CSARGWRADNEQFF; DNA: TGCAGTGCTAGGGGTTGGCGGGCTGACAATGAGCAGTTCTTC
J: TRBJ2-7; V: TRBV10-3; D: NA; size: many; CDR3: CAISRTAEWWEQYF; DNA: TGTGCCATCAGTCGGACAGCGGAGTGGTGGGAGCAGTACTTC
J: TRBJ2-1; V: TRBV27; D: TRBD2; size: few; CDR3: CASKAGGHEQFF; DNA: TGTGCCAGCAAGGCGGGGGGCCATGAGCAGTTCTTC
J: TRBJ2-7; V: TRBV7-2; D: TRBD1; size: NA; CDR3: CASSLGTVIYEQYF; DNA: TGTGCCAGCAGCCTTGGGACAGTCATCTACGAGCAGTACTTC
J: TRBJ2-7; V: TRBV7-2; D: NA; size: many; CDR3: CASSLLGHRDYEQYF; DNA: TGTGCCAGCAGCTTATTAGGACACCGAGACTACGAGCAGTACTTC
J: TRBJ2-3; V: TRBV7-3; D: NA; size: many; CDR3: CASSSYTGSTQYF; DNA: TGTGCCAGCAGCTCATATACAGGGTCGACGCAGTATTTT
J: TRBJ1-4; V: TRBV11-2; D: NA; size: NA; CDR3: CASSAELNEKLFF; DNA: TGTGCCAGCAGCGCTGAACTTAATGAAAAACTGTTTTTT
J: TRBJ2-7; V: TRBV7-2; D: NA; size: many; CDR3: CASSFDNSYEQYF; DNA: TGTGCCAGCAGCTTTGACAACTCCTACGAGCAGTACTTC
J: TRBJ2-1; V: TRBV11-3; D: NA; size: many; CDR3: CASSLVSNEQFF; DNA: TGTGCCAGCAGCTTAGTTTCCAATGAGCAGTTCTTC
J: TRBJ2-3; V: TRBV5-4; D: TRBD2; size: NA; CDR3: CASSLELAGVTDTQYF; DNA: TGTGCCAGCAGCTTGGAATTAGCGGGAGTCACAGATACGCAGTATTTT
J: TRBJ2-1; V: TRBV11-2; D: NA; size: NA; CDR3: CASGRYSGGRHEQFF; DNA: TGTGCCAGCGGACGATATAGCGGAGGGCGGCATGAGCAGTTCTTC
J: TRBJ2-5; V: TRBV5-1; D: NA; size: many; CDR3: CASSLEGETQYF; DNA: TGTGCCAGCAGCTTAGAAGGGGAGACCCAGTACTTC
J: TRBJ2-1; V: TRBV7-3; D: TRBD2; size: many; CDR3: CASSLPGLVNEQFF; DNA: TGTGCCAGCAGCCTTCCGGGACTAGTCAATGAGCAGTTCTTC
J: TRBJ1-1; V: TRBV7-2; D: TRBD1; size: NA; CDR3: CASSLKTGTTEAFF; DNA: TGTGCCAGCAGCCTAAAGACAGGGACCACTGAAGCTTTCTTT